The T cell receptor beta chain under discussion was sequenced for a study of blood T cell repertoires in COVID-19. Study in general: Acute and convalescent COVID-19 samples came from the United States, Italy and Spain.

Germline V lookup: CDR1 SGHRS, CDR2 YFSETQ. This CDR3 is 15 amino acids long. J lost 7 bases, V lost 3 bases, and 6 bases had no gene match. Original analysis: Amplification of reference gene primers was used by the study to estimate nucleated cell counts. The repertoire was sequenced with immunoSEQ multiplex PCR; TCRdb's copy has only in-frame clones and lacks some. V and J calls and clone size are given by that table; D and trimming were obtained from the DNA. The sample yields about 59,000 clones, roughly 91% seen once. This receptor was identified in a human donor in a cohort sampled during active COVID-19. This rearrangement joins TRBV5-1 to TRBJ2-5, with 13 bases lining up with TRBD2. The sample taken for sequencing was peripheral blood. For the CDR3, the DNA is TGCGCCAGCAGCTCAACTAGCGGGGGGGCGGCGACCCAGTACTTC. Translating gives CASSSTSGGAATQYF.